This entry lists 32 T cell receptor beta chains sequenced from one sample in a study of control samples from healthy donors and cancer patients. Clones were read by immunoSEQ multiplex PCR, and TCRdb kept only the in-frame ones, dropping some. The table lists about 110,000 clones, around 89% of them singletons. Sequenced: blood. All receptors come from a woman between 45 and 65 years old in good health.

V usage is TRBV21-1 and J usage is TRBJ1-5. TRBV21-1 is labeled a pseudogene. CDR3 length equals 17 residues. The CDR3 DNA reads as TGTGCCAGCAGCAAAGTCCCAGGGGGAGGGAGCAATCAGCCCCAGCATTTT. Protein product: CASSKVPGGGSNQPQHF.

The chain links TRBV6-2 or TRBV6-3 to TRBJ1-2, with no clear D. This CDR3 has 14 amino acids. Germline CDR1 reads MNHEY; CDR2 reads SVGEGT. Deletions cut 2 bases from V and 4 bases from J, with 11 bases between. CDR3 region: CASSYPSSIYGYTF. CDR3 DNA: TGTGCCAGCAGTTACCCCTCGTCCATCTATGGCTACACCTTC.

This clone was observed a single time. The chain combines TRBV5-1 with TRBJ2-3; D call uncertain. The CDR3 loop spans 11 amino acids. Looked up from germline, CDR1 is SGHRS and CDR2 is YFSETQ. V lost 1 base, J lost 8 bases, and 5 bases lay in between. CDR3 DNA: TGCGCCAGCAGCTTGATAGGTACGCAGTATTTT. It translates to CASSLIGTQYF.

J is TRBJ2-2 and V is TRBV11-3, with D unclear. The CDR3 consists of 14 residues. The germline CDR1 and CDR2 sequences are SGHNT and YENEEA. V lost 7 bases and J 0 bases, leaving 9 bases between the germline ends. As DNA, the CDR3 is TGTGCCAGCAAGTGGAGATCGAACACCGGGGAGCTGTTTTTT. Residues: CASKWRSNTGELFF.

This sequence joins TRBV7-9 and TRBJ2-5; 8 bases map to TRBD1. Per germline, CDR1 SEHNR and CDR2 FQNEAQ (reference sequence). The CDR3 extends over 13 amino acids. Unmatched junction bases numbered 8, after V lost 7 bases and J lost 7 bases. The CDR3 here is CASTLDRGGTQYF. In nucleotides, the CDR3 is TGTGCCAGCACCCTCGACAGGGGAGGGACCCAGTACTTC. The full variable domain, with the rest looked up from reference TRBV7-9 and TRBJ2-5, is DTGVSQNPRHKITKRGQNVTFRCDPISEHNRLYWYRQTLGQGPEFLTYFQNEAQLEKSRLLSDRFSAERPKGSFSTLEIQRTEQGDSAMYLCASTLDRGGTQYFGPGTRLLVL.

The chain joins TRBV7-9 to TRBJ2-3; 7 bases line up with TRBD1. Germline V gene sequence: CDR1 SEHNR, CDR2 FQNEAQ (reference sequence). CDR3 length equals 14 residues. Trimming removed 8 bases from V and 2 bases from J; junction bases left unmatched: 7. The DNA for the CDR3 is TGTGCCAGCTTCAGGGGGACAGACACAGATACGCAGTATTTT. Its protein product is CASFRGTDTDTQYF. The full variable domain, rest sourced from reference TRBV7-9 and TRBJ2-3, is DTGVSQNPRHKITKRGQNVTFRCDPISEHNRLYWYRQTLGQGPEFLTYFQNEAQLEKSRLLSDRFSAERPKGSFSTLEIQRTEQGDSAMYLCASFRGTDTDTQYFGPGTRLTVL.

The sample holds a few counts of this clone. The V call is TRBV19, the J call TRBJ2-2; D is unclear. Trimming stripped 3 bases from V and 9 bases from J, with 5 bases between. CDR1 and CDR2 (germline): LNHDA, SQIVND (reference sequence). This CDR3 spans 11 amino acids. The DNA of the CDR3 is TGTGCCAGTAGTATTAAGAGGGAGCTGTTTTTT. It specifies CASSIKRELFF.

This clone was found a few times. The rearrangement uses TRBV7-9 and TRBJ2-1; 7 bases are shared with TRBD2. This CDR3 is 17 amino acids long. J lost 3 bases, V lost 7 bases, and 15 bases had no gene match. CDR1 SEHNR and CDR2 FQNEAQ come from the germline V gene (reference sequence). DNA of the CDR3: TGTGCCAGCACCACCATCTCCAGCGGGGAGAACTACAATGAGCAGTTCTTC. This sequence encodes CASTTISSGENYNEQFF. Full variable domain (rest looked up from reference TRBV7-9 and TRBJ2-1): DTGVSQNPRHKITKRGQNVTFRCDPISEHNRLYWYRQTLGQGPEFLTYFQNEAQLEKSRLLSDRFSAERPKGSFSTLEIQRTEQGDSAMYLCASTTISSGENYNEQFFGPGTRLTVL.

CDR3 region: CASSLAGGSTDTQYF. The CDR3 DNA follows: TGTGCCAGCAGCTTAGCGGGAGGAAGCACAGATACGCAGTATTTT. This chain uses TRBV11-3 with TRBJ2-3, with 7 bases identical to TRBD2. Germline CDR1 is SGHNT and CDR2 is YENEEA. Germline trimming cut 1 base from V and 0 bases from J; bases unmatched to any gene: 1. CDR3 length: 15 residues. Full variable domain (rest looked up from reference TRBV11-3 and TRBJ2-3): EAGVVQSPRYKIIEKKQPVAFWCNPISGHNTLYWYLQNLGQGPELLIRYENEEAVDDSQLPKDRFSAERLKGVDSTLKIQPAELGDSAVYLCASSLAGGSTDTQYFGPGTRLTVL.

With respect to this clone: The junction and the germline gene differ at one end; a read error may be behind it. The genes are TRBV12-3 or TRBV12-4 and TRBJ2-5; TRBD2 aligns across 8 bases. The CDR3 runs to 13 residues. The CDR3 sequence: CASSLVPLAVSNF. The CDR3, as DNA: TGTGCCAGCAGTTTGGTACCACTAGCGGTGTCGAACTTC.

The rearrangement uses TRBV27 and TRBJ2-1; D unclear. Trimming left V 2 bases short and J 11 bases short, with 10 bases between. The germline V gene has CDR1 MNHEY and CDR2 SMNVEV (reference sequence). The CDR3 totals 12 residues. The chain's CDR3 is CASSLRPHQQFF. The CDR3 nucleotides read TGTGCCAGCAGTTTAAGGCCTCACCAGCAGTTCTTC.

V and J are TRBV12-3 or TRBV12-4 and TRBJ2-5, with D unclear. The CDR3 covers 12 residues. The V gene lost 2 bases and the J gene lost 7 bases, with 8 bases spanning the gap. The DNA for the CDR3 is TGTGCCAGCAGTTTACCGCTGGGGACCCAGTACTTC. Its protein product is CASSLPLGTQYF.

The chain uses TRBV7-7 and TRBJ2-5, with a weak D call TRBD2 (6 bases). The length of the CDR3 is 14 residues. V lost 5 bases to trimming and J lost 5 bases, with 15 bases between them. Germline values: CDR1 SSHAT, CDR2 FNYEAQ (reference sequence). For the CDR3, the DNA is TGTGCCAGCAGCATAGGCGGAGGGAGGGAGACCCAGTACTTC. Protein sequence: CASSIGGGRETQYF.

The chain couples TRBV4-2 to TRBJ1-5; D is ambiguous. This CDR3 contains 15 residues. Germline values: CDR1 LGHNA, CDR2 YNFKEQ. V lost 0 bases to trimming and J lost 2 bases, with 8 bases between them. CDR3 DNA: TGTGCCAGCAGCCAAGAGTTGAAGGGCAATCAGCCCCAGCATTTT. Its protein product is CASSQELKGNQPQHF.

This chain uses TRBV5-1 with TRBJ2-1; a weak D match, TRBD2 (5 bases). CDR3 length: 13 residues. Germline loops: CDR1 SGHRS, CDR2 YFSETQ. The ends were cut back, 4 bases at V and 9 bases at J, with 14 bases in the middle. In DNA form, the CDR3 reads TGCGCCAGCAGCATCACTAGATTGGGTGAGCAGTTCTTC. Translation: CASSITRLGEQFF. Combining the CDR3 with reference TRBV5-1 and TRBJ2-1 gives the whole variable domain KAGVTQTPRYLIKTRGQQVTLSCSPISGHRSVSWYQQTPGQGLQFLFEYFSETQRNKGNFPGRFSGRQFSNSRSEMNVSTLELGDSALYLCASSITRLGEQFFGPGTRLTVL.

The gene calls are TRBV6-5 and TRBJ1-5; D not resolved. Trimming took 6 bases from V and 1 from J, leaving 10 bases between them. CDR1 MNHEY and CDR2 SVGAGI come from the germline V gene. This CDR3 is 14 amino acids long. Here the CDR3 reads CASRGLGSNQPQHF. CDR3 coding DNA: TGTGCCAGCAGAGGGCTCGGGAGCAATCAGCCCCAGCATTTT.

V gene TRBV15 combines with J gene TRBJ1-5; the D is unclear. This CDR3 spans 13 amino acids. Trimming stripped 6 bases from V and 0 bases from J, with 6 bases between. In germline, CDR1 is LNHNV, CDR2 YYDKDF (reference sequence). The CDR3 protein is CATSSYSNQPQHF. In nucleotides, the CDR3 is TGTGCCACCAGTAGTTATAGCAATCAGCCCCAGCATTTT.

V gene TRBV9 combines with J gene TRBJ1-2; D call uncertain. The CDR3 length is 14 residues. V was pared by 4 bases and J by 4 bases, with 14 bases between. The germline V gene encodes CDR1 SGDLS and CDR2 YYNGEE. CDR3 sequence reads: CASSPENRLYGYTF. CDR3 nucleotides: TGTGCCAGCAGCCCCGAGAACCGGCTCTATGGCTACACCTTC. Full variable domain (rest looked up from reference TRBV9 and TRBJ1-2): DSGVTQTPKHLITATGQRVTLRCSPRSGDLSVYWYQQSLDQGLQFLIQYYNGEERAKGNILERFSAQQFPDLHSELNLSSLELGDSALYFCASSPENRLYGYTFGSGTRLTVV.

The chain employs TRBV4-1 and TRBJ2-2, with D perhaps TRBD1 or TRBD2 (5 bases each). V lost 6 bases to trimming and J lost 0 bases, with 8 bases between them. The germline gives CDR1 MGHRA, CDR2 YSYEKL. The CDR3 has 14 residues. The CDR3 DNA reads as TGCGCCAGCAGTGGGACCGCGAACACCGGGGAGCTGTTTTTT. Encoded protein: CASSGTANTGELFF.

The V and J genes are TRBV7-2 and TRBJ2-7, with D unresolved. CDR3 length: 16 residues. V dropped 1 base and J dropped 0 bases, with 13 bases sitting between them. Germline CDR1 reads SGHTA; CDR2 reads FQGNSA. The CDR3 sequence: CASSLGPAENSYEQYV. Written as DNA, the CDR3 is TGTGCCAGCAGCTTAGGCCCAGCTGAGAACTCCTACGAGCAGTACGTC.

This chain uses TRBV9 with TRBJ1-1; tentatively, D is TRBD1 (5 bases). Germline V gives CDR1 SGDLS, CDR2 YYNGEE. The CDR3 is 12 amino acids. Trimming cost V 0 bases and J 7 bases, with 7 bases left between them. CDR3 in DNA: TGTGCCAGCAGCGTAGGCGGGGGTGAAGCTTTCTTT. Translation gives CASSVGGGEAFF.

DNA for the CDR3: TGTGCCAGTAGTATCGTACAGGGGGCGGTCAATGAGCAGTTCTTC. Translating gives CASSIVQGAVNEQFF. The chain is built from TRBV19 and TRBJ2-1; TRBD1 aligns across 9 bases. The CDR3 loop spans 15 amino acids. V trimming: 3 bases; J trimming: 6 bases; junction bases outside the gene matches: 6. Germline CDR1 reads LNHDA; CDR2 reads SQIVND (reference sequence). The full variable domain, completed using reference TRBV19 and TRBJ2-1, is DGGITQSPKYLFRKEGQNVTLSCEQNLNHDAMYWYRQDPGQGLRLIYYSQIVNDFQKGDIAEGYSVSREKKESFPLTVTSAQKNPTAFYLCASSIVQGAVNEQFFGPGTRLTVL.

This chain connects TRBV5-5 to TRBJ1-2; D not resolved. V was clipped by 5 bases and J by 3 bases, with 8 bases between them. The CDR3 runs to 12 residues. Germline CDR1 SGHKS, CDR2 YYEKEE (reference sequence). The CDR3 loop reads CASSIQHYGYTF. CDR3 nucleotide sequence: TGTGCCAGCAGTATACAGCACTATGGCTACACCTTC.

The chain recombines TRBV18 with TRBJ1-3; a possible D gene is TRBD1 (5 bases). V dropped 0 bases and J dropped 0 bases, with 21 bases sitting between them. Germline CDR1 and CDR2: KGHSH and LQKENI. This CDR3 spans 20 amino acids. The CDR3 DNA reads TGTGCCAGCTCACCACCGATATCACGCCAGGGCTTTTACTCTGGAAACACCATATATTTT. The encoded protein is CASSPPISRQGFYSGNTIYF.

This chain joins TRBV3-1 (or the pseudogene TRBV3-2) and TRBJ2-7; D remains ambiguous. The CDR3 is 16 amino acids. Trimming took 1 base from V and 0 from J, leaving 13 bases between them. The germline gives CDR1 LGHDT, CDR2 YNNKEL (reference sequence). The CDR3 reads CASSQAPSLSSYEQYF. The CDR3 DNA follows: TGTGCCAGCAGCCAAGCGCCCTCACTTAGCTCCTACGAGCAGTACTTC.

The rearrangement links TRBV19 to TRBJ1-1; a possible D gene is TRBD1 (6 bases). Germline CDR1 reads LNHDA; CDR2 reads SQIVND (reference sequence). The CDR3 contains 16 residues. Trimming removed 7 bases at V and 5 bases at J, with 23 bases between. CDR3 loop: CASNTRTVVSWTEAFF. CDR3 sequence (DNA): TGTGCCAGTAACACGCGGACAGTAGTCTCTTGGACTGAAGCTTTCTTT.

A few counts support this clone. The genes are TRBV7-6 and TRBJ2-2; 8 bases map to TRBD2. CDR1 is SGHVS, CDR2 FNYEAQ, per germline. V shed 3 bases and J 4 bases; nucleotides not matched to a gene: 16. The CDR3 totals 19 residues. The CDR3 region has the DNA TGTGCCAGCAGCTTTCCCTCCTCGGACAGCGGGGGTCCCACCGGGGAGCTGTTTTTT. Protein sequence: CASSFPSSDSGGPTGELFF.

In this sample, this clone turned up once. The CDR3 DNA reads TGTGCCAGCAGCCAAGCAGGGACTGGAAACACCATATATTTT. This gives the protein CASSQAGTGNTIYF. This rearrangement joins TRBV3-1 (or the pseudogene TRBV3-2) to TRBJ1-3; tentatively, D is TRBD1 (5 bases). The CDR3 extends over 14 amino acids. CDR1 is LGHDT, CDR2 YNNKEL, per germline (reference sequence). V lost 1 base, J lost 2 bases, and 6 bases lay in between.

This chain uses TRBV24-1 with TRBJ2-6; D is unclear. V was pared by 5 bases and J by 0 bases, with 7 bases between. This CDR3 contains 15 residues. CDR1 and CDR2 (germline): KGHDR, SFDVKD. CDR3 in DNA: TGTGCCACCAGTGCCGACCGCTCTGGGGCCAACGTCCTGACTTTC. It specifies CATSADRSGANVLTF.

The J gene is TRBJ1-6, the V gene TRBV5-6, with D maybe TRBD1 (5 bases). Germline V gene lookup returns CDR1 SGHDT and CDR2 YYEEEE. Trimming cost V 0 bases and J 1 base, with 11 bases left between them. This CDR3 is built from 17 residues. The CDR3 sequence: CASSLDTGRSYNSPLHF. CDR3 DNA: TGTGCCAGCAGCTTGGATACAGGTAGATCCTATAATTCACCCCTCCACTTT.

The J gene is TRBJ2-4, the V gene TRBV7-3; 9 bases align to TRBD2. V was pared by 1 base and J by 9 bases, with 7 bases of the junction left unmatched. In germline, CDR1 is SGHTA, CDR2 FQGTGA. CDR3 length: 15 amino acids. CDR3 coding DNA: TGTGCCAGCAGCTTAAGAGCGGCGGGAGGGGGCATTCAGTACTTC. It encodes CASSLRAAGGGIQYF.

The chain links TRBV27 to TRBJ2-6; either TRBD1 or TRBD2 may supply D (5 bases each). Trimming removed 5 bases from V and 3 bases from J, with 8 bases in between. Germline V lookup: CDR1 MNHEY, CDR2 SMNVEV (reference sequence). The CDR3 is 14 residues long. The CDR3 protein is CASSRGVGANVLTF. In DNA, the CDR3 is TGTGCCAGCAGTAGAGGGGTTGGGGCCAACGTCCTGACTTTC.